This entry lists 12 T cell receptor beta chains sequenced from one sample in a study of blood T cell repertoires in COVID-19. Clones were sequenced by immunoSEQ multiplex PCR, and TCRdb holds only the in-frame ones, with some missing. The sample carries about 58,000 clones, roughly four fifths recorded once. The specimen was peripheral blood. The source is a man aged 55 to 70 with COVID-19, enrolled during active disease.

The genes are TRBV2 and TRBJ1-2, with TRBD1 identical over 9 bases. The CDR3 consists of 12 residues. Trimming cost V 7 bases and J 6 bases; bases outside gene matches: 3. CDR1 and CDR2 (germline): SNHLY, FYNNEI. The CDR3 here is CASTRTGDGYTF. DNA of the CDR3: TGTGCCAGCACCCGGACAGGGGATGGCTACACCTTC.

The V call is TRBV2, the J call TRBJ2-5, with TRBD2 matching over 12 bases. The CDR3 consists of 16 residues. CDR1 and CDR2 from the germline V gene are SNHLY and FYNNEI. The ends lost 6 bases at V and 4 bases at J; junction bases unmatched: 9. The CDR3 loop is CASSPRAGLAGETQYF. Written as DNA, the CDR3 is TGTGCCAGCAGCCCCCGGGCGGGACTAGCGGGAGAGACCCAGTACTTC. Drawing the rest from reference TRBV2 and TRBJ2-5, the complete variable domain is EPEVTQTPSHQVTQMGQEVILRCVPISNHLYFYWYRQILGQKVEFLVSFYNNEISEKSEIFDDQFSVERPDGSNFTLKIRSTKLEDSAMYFCASSPRAGLAGETQYFGPGTRLLVL.

The rearrangement joins TRBV2 to TRBJ1-3; D unclear. The germline V gene has CDR1 SNHLY and CDR2 FYNNEI. CDR3 length: 14 residues. Trimming removed 3 bases from V and 0 bases from J, with 6 bases in between. The CDR3 DNA is TGTGCCAGCAGTGAGCTACGCTCTGGAAACACCATATATTTT. Its protein is CASSELRSGNTIYF.

This chain uses TRBV5-6 with TRBJ1-2; the match to TRBD1 covers 7 bases. The germline V gene has CDR1 SGHDT and CDR2 YYEEEE. J was trimmed by 3 bases and V by 3 bases; bases with no gene match: 11. The CDR3 loop spans 16 amino acids. The CDR3 coding sequence is TGTGCCAGCAGCTGGGGAGAGGGCAGGGGGGACTATGGCTACACCTTC. It specifies CASSWGEGRGDYGYTF.

The sample holds one count of this clone. The chain carries TRBV19 and TRBJ1-2, with TRBD1 matching 10 bases. This CDR3 spans 17 amino acids. From germline, CDR1 is LNHDA and CDR2 SQIVND (reference sequence). The V and J ends lost 7 bases and 3 bases, in that order; junction bases with no gene match: 14. DNA of the CDR3: TGTGCCAGTACCCGATGGGGGACAGGGGACTTCGACTATGGCTACACCTTC. It translates to CASTRWGTGDFDYGYTF.

The chain employs TRBV5-6 and TRBJ2-3; 13 bases are a match to TRBD2. This CDR3 comprises 16 residues. Germline lookup yields CDR1 SGHDT and CDR2 YYEEEE. V trimming: 4 bases; J trimming: 1 base; junction bases outside the gene matches: 3. The CDR3 sequence is CASSPGLAGGTDTQYF. In DNA form, the CDR3 reads TGTGCCAGCAGCCCCGGACTAGCGGGAGGCACAGATACGCAGTATTTT. Full variable domain (remainder filled in from reference TRBV5-6 and TRBJ2-3): DAGVTQSPTHLIKTRGQQVTLRCSPKSGHDTVSWYQQALGQGPQFIFQYYEEEERQRGNFPDRFSGHQFPNYSSELNVNALLLGDSALYLCASSPGLAGGTDTQYFGPGTRLTVL.

The chain joins TRBV29-1 to TRBJ2-1; 8 nucleotides align to TRBD2. The CDR3 runs 13 residues. Per the germline V gene, CDR1 is SQVTM and CDR2 is ANQGSEA. Unmatched junction bases numbered 7, after V lost 7 bases and J lost 5 bases. CDR3 in amino acids: CSGEAGGDNEQFF. The DNA for the CDR3 is TGCAGCGGGGAGGCGGGAGGAGACAATGAGCAGTTCTTC.

This chain joins TRBV27 and TRBJ2-3; 9 bases align to TRBD2. V lost 2 bases and J lost 2; bases outside the gene matches: 8. The germline gives CDR1 MNHEY, CDR2 SMNVEV (reference sequence). The CDR3 is 17 amino acids. The CDR3 loop is CASSLASGGRYTDTQYF. The CDR3 DNA is TGTGCCAGCAGTTTAGCAAGCGGGGGGCGTTACACAGATACGCAGTATTTT.

This clone was observed once. The rearrangement uses TRBV5-1 and TRBJ1-4; 7 nucleotides line up with TRBD1. Germline CDR1 SGHRS, CDR2 YFSETQ. Trimming took 2 bases from V and 0 from J; bases not matched to a gene: 1. This CDR3 contains 15 residues. The CDR3 is CASSFQGATNEKLFF. CDR3 DNA: TGCGCCAGCAGCTTTCAGGGGGCAACTAATGAAAAACTGTTTTTT.

In this sample, this clone turned up once. The rearrangement links TRBV19 to TRBJ1-5; TRBD1 aligns across 8 bases. The length of the CDR3 is 14 residues. J lost 7 bases, V lost 4 bases, and 6 bases had no gene match. Germline V gene data show CDR1 as LNHDA and CDR2 as SQIVND (reference sequence). Here the CDR3 reads CASSNQGAQQPQHF. In DNA form, the CDR3 reads TGTGCCAGTAGTAATCAGGGGGCTCAGCAGCCCCAGCATTTT.

The rearrangement uses TRBV18 and TRBJ2-7; TRBD1 is a possible D gene (5 bases). Germline V gene data show CDR1 as KGHSH and CDR2 as LQKENI. CDR3 size: 16 residues. V shed 4 bases and J shed 0 bases, with 16 bases lying between them. CDR3 bases: TGTGCCAGCTCACGCCCTACAGGCGATAGCTCCTACGAGCAGTACTTC. It specifies CASSRPTGDSSYEQYF.

The chain carries TRBV6-1 and TRBJ2-2, with D perhaps matching TRBD2 (5 bases). Per the germline V gene, CDR1 is MNHNS and CDR2 is SASEGT. V was pared by 1 base and J by 5 bases, with 5 bases between. The length of the CDR3 is 13 residues. CDR3 protein: CASSEGGTGELFF. The CDR3 DNA is TGTGCCAGCAGTGAAGGCGGGACCGGGGAGCTGTTTTTT.